Each of the 17 T cell receptor beta chains below was sequenced from the same sample in a study of PD-L1 blockade in urothelial cancer. Repertoires were generated with immunoSEQ multiplex PCR, while TCRdb's copy carries only in-frame clones and drops some. Of tens of thousands of clones in the sample, around 86% were seen once. Time point: pretreatment peripheral blood. Sequenced here: PBMCs, sampled around atezolizumab (anti-PD-L1) treatment. All receptors come from a man between 65 and 80 years old with urothelial cancer.

This sequence joins TRBV2 and TRBJ1-1; 7 bases match TRBD1. The germline CDR1 and CDR2 sequences are SNHLY and FYNNEI. With V trimmed by 3 bases and J by 4 bases, 5 bases remained unmatched. The CDR3 loop spans 14 amino acids. CDR3 region: CASSDFRGPTEAFF. In DNA, the CDR3 is TGTGCCAGCAGTGATTTTAGGGGGCCCACTGAAGCTTTCTTT.

This clone was seen a few times. This chain uses TRBV4-1 with TRBJ2-1; 8 nucleotides agree with TRBD2. Germline V gene sequence: CDR1 MGHRA, CDR2 YSYEKL. With 1 base clipped from V and 9 bases from J, the junction kept 5 bases outside the gene matches. The CDR3 covers 14 residues. CDR3 sequence (DNA): TGCGCCAGCAGCCAAGGGTTAGCGGGAAGTGAGCAGTTCTTC. It yields the protein CASSQGLAGSEQFF.

The chain has TRBV9 and TRBJ2-7, with TRBD1 as a possible D gene (5 bases). Germline lookup yields CDR1 SGDLS and CDR2 YYNGEE. V dropped 3 bases and J dropped 6 bases, with 13 bases sitting between them. This CDR3 comprises 13 residues. CDR3 sequence (DNA): TGTGCCAGCAGCGAGGGCAAGGGGTTCGAGCAGTACTTC. Translation: CASSEGKGFEQYF. Using reference TRBV9 and TRBJ2-7 for the parts outside the CDR3, the full variable domain is DSGVTQTPKHLITATGQRVTLRCSPRSGDLSVYWYQQSLDQGLQFLIQYYNGEERAKGNILERFSAQQFPDLHSELNLSSLELGDSALYFCASSEGKGFEQYFGPGTRLTVT.

The table lists this clone with a count of one. The chain uses TRBV18 and TRBJ2-5, with D maybe TRBD1 (5 bases). The length of the CDR3 is 14 residues. Germline values: CDR1 KGHSH, CDR2 LQKENI. The V end was cut by 6 bases, the J end by 4 bases, with 15 bases between. This CDR3 is CASSPSARGETQYF. Here the CDR3 DNA reads TGTGCCAGCTCTCCATCCGCTAGGGGAGAGACCCAGTACTTC.

The chain links TRBV28 to TRBJ1-1; 8 bases match TRBD1. With V trimmed by 1 base and J by 3 bases, 7 bases remained unmatched. Germline V CDR1 and CDR2: MDHEN, SYDVKM. This CDR3 has 16 amino acids. DNA of the CDR3: TGTGCCAGCAGTTTATCACAGGGGGTTGAAGACACTGAAGCTTTCTTT. This sequence encodes CASSLSQGVEDTEAFF.

The rearrangement uses TRBV10-3 and TRBJ2-2; D is possibly TRBD2 (5 bases). Germline CDR1 is ENHRY and CDR2 is SYGVKD. V lost 9 bases to trimming and J lost 0 bases, with 17 bases between them. There are 16 residues in the CDR3. CDR3: CAINPGSSANTGELFF. Written as DNA, the CDR3 is TGTGCCATAAACCCGGGAAGCTCCGCGAACACCGGGGAGCTGTTTTTT.

This chain links TRBV6-5 with TRBJ1-6; 8 bases match TRBD1. CDR1 and CDR2 (germline): MNHEY, SVGAGI. V lost 5 bases, J lost 13 bases, and 10 bases stayed unmatched. CDR3 length equals 14 residues. The CDR3: CASSLRQGMQPLHF. CDR3 in DNA: TGTGCCAGCAGTCTAAGACAGGGGATGCAGCCCCTCCACTTT.

The V and J genes are TRBV5-1 and TRBJ2-2, with 9 nucleotides matching TRBD1. V gave up 4 bases and J gave up 5 bases; unmatched junction bases: 12. Germline V gives CDR1 SGHRS, CDR2 YFSETQ. The CDR3 loop spans 17 amino acids. The CDR3 reads CASSPPRTGEGTGELFF. As DNA, the CDR3 is TGCGCCAGCAGCCCCCCGAGGACAGGGGAAGGTACCGGGGAGCTGTTTTTT.

J is TRBJ1-2 and V is TRBV19; maybe TRBD1 (6 bases). The V gene lost 6 bases and the J gene lost 5 bases, with 13 bases spanning the gap. This CDR3 has 13 residues. Germline-derived CDR1 and CDR2 are LNHDA and SQIVND (reference sequence). In DNA form, the CDR3 reads TGTGCCAGTAGGTCACAGGGTTTATATGGCTACACCTTC. It is translated as CASRSQGLYGYTF. Full variable domain (rest looked up from reference TRBV19 and TRBJ1-2): DGGITQSPKYLFRKEGQNVTLSCEQNLNHDAMYWYRQDPGQGLRLIYYSQIVNDFQKGDIAEGYSVSREKKESFPLTVTSAQKNPTAFYLCASRSQGLYGYTFGSGTRLTVV.

The genes are TRBV5-1 and TRBJ1-1; TRBD1 agrees at 7 bases. V was clipped by 4 bases and J by 0 bases; unmatched bases: 6. The CDR3 has 15 residues. Germline CDR1 is SGHRS and CDR2 is YFSETQ. CDR3 residues: CASSLQTGMNTEAFF. As DNA, the CDR3 is TGCGCCAGCAGCCTGCAGACAGGGATGAACACTGAAGCTTTCTTT. Complete variable domain (other parts from reference TRBV5-1 and TRBJ1-1): KAGVTQTPRYLIKTRGQQVTLSCSPISGHRSVSWYQQTPGQGLQFLFEYFSETQRNKGNFPGRFSGRQFSNSRSEMNVSTLELGDSALYLCASSLQTGMNTEAFFGQGTRLTVV.

The chain uses TRBV2 and TRBJ1-2, with a weak D call TRBD1 (5 bases). Trimming stripped 3 bases from V and 2 bases from J, with 13 bases between. CDR1 and CDR2 (germline): SNHLY, FYNNEI. CDR3 size: 15 residues. CDR3 sequence (DNA): TGTGCCAGCAGTGAGGGGGGGGGAGAGAACTATGGCTACACCTTC. Protein sequence: CASSEGGGENYGYTF. Supplemented by reference TRBV2 and TRBJ1-2, the full variable domain reads EPEVTQTPSHQVTQMGQEVILRCVPISNHLYFYWYRQILGQKVEFLVSFYNNEISEKSEIFDDQFSVERPDGSNFTLKIRSTKLEDSAMYFCASSEGGGENYGYTFGSGTRLTVV.

The chain joins TRBV11-2 to TRBJ1-1, with D perhaps TRBD1 (6 bases). V gave up 3 bases and J gave up 5 bases, with 13 bases separating them. Germline V gene sequence: CDR1 SGHAT, CDR2 FQNNGV. The CDR3 is 14 residues long. This CDR3 reads CASSFQQGRTEAFF. The CDR3 DNA reads TGTGCCAGCAGCTTCCAACAGGGCCGAACTGAAGCTTTCTTT. Variable domain in full (rest from reference TRBV11-2 and TRBJ1-1): EAGVAQSPRYKIIEKRQSVAFWCNPISGHATLYWYQQILGQGPKLLIQFQNNGVVDDSQLPKDRFSAERLKGVDSTLKIQPAKLEDSAVYLCASSFQQGRTEAFFGQGTRLTVV.

The chain couples TRBV7-8 to TRBJ1-1; 8 bases map to TRBD1. Germline V CDR1 and CDR2: SGHVS, FQNEAQ. After removal of 3 bases from V and 4 bases from J, the junction contained 4 bases not matched to a gene. This CDR3 has 14 residues. In DNA, the CDR3 is TGTGCCAGCAGCTTGCAGGGGGCTGCCACTGAAGCTTTCTTT. This sequence encodes CASSLQGAATEAFF.

This sequence joins TRBV25-1 and TRBJ2-6; perhaps TRBD2 as D (6 bases). Germline CDR1 and CDR2: MGHDK and SYGVNS. The CDR3 totals 18 residues. V lost 2 bases to trimming and J lost 0 bases, with 14 bases between them. This CDR3 reads CASSEGVGGSSGANVLTF. CDR3 in DNA: TGTGCCAGCAGTGAAGGAGTGGGGGGTAGCTCTGGGGCCAACGTCCTGACTTTC.

As for this clone: One end of the junction does not line up with germline, which may come from a read error. The DNA of the CDR3 is TGTGCCAGCAGTGAAAAATGGGGGCGCAACCAGCCCCAGCATTTT. Its translation: CASSEKWGRNQPQHF. The chain has TRBV2 and TRBJ1-5; perhaps TRBD1 as D (6 bases). The germline CDR1 and CDR2 sequences are SNHLY and FYNNEI. The CDR3 contains 15 residues.

This CDR3 is CASSSRQADPPRGDTQYF. CDR3 in DNA: TGTGCCAGCAGTTCCCGACAGGCTGACCCCCCCCGGGGAGATACGCAGTATTTT. This chain links TRBV28 with TRBJ2-3, with D maybe TRBD1 (6 bases). Deletions cut 4 bases from V and 5 bases from J, with 25 bases between. Per the germline V gene, CDR1 is MDHEN and CDR2 is SYDVKM. CDR3 size: 18 residues. Full variable domain (outside the CDR3, taken from reference TRBV28 and TRBJ2-3): DVKVTQSSRYLVKRTGEKVFLECVQDMDHENMFWYRQDPGLGLRLIYFSYDVKMKEKGDIPEGYSVSREKKERFSLILESASTNQTSMYLCASSSRQADPPRGDTQYFGPGTRLTVL.

This clone came up a few times. The chain joins TRBV28 to TRBJ2-7; D might be TRBD2 (5 bases). This CDR3 region has 15 residues. Germline loops: CDR1 MDHEN, CDR2 SYDVKM. V was pared by 6 bases and J by 1 base, with 16 bases between. The CDR3 DNA is TGTGCCAGCAGCCCGGTACTAGGGAATTCCTACGAGCAGTACTTC. This translates into CASSPVLGNSYEQYF. Combining the CDR3 with reference TRBV28 and TRBJ2-7 gives the whole variable domain DVKVTQSSRYLVKRTGEKVFLECVQDMDHENMFWYRQDPGLGLRLIYFSYDVKMKEKGDIPEGYSVSREKKERFSLILESASTNQTSMYLCASSPVLGNSYEQYFGPGTRLTVT.